Sequencing of this TCR beta chain was carried out in a study of shared clonotypes between healthy human individuals. Investigators spread the genomic DNA of each subset evenly over several immunoSEQ plates. Each replicate PCR on the sorted subsets used around 200 ng DNA (around 30,000 T cell genomes). Authors' methods: Filtering differed since immunoSEQ provided only junctions, with no quality scores. Here immunoSEQ multiplex PCR was the method, and the copy in TCRdb shows in-frame clones only, minus some. V and J calls and clone size are given by that table; D and trimming were obtained from the DNA. Of under 750,000 clones in the sample, over 55% were seen once. Germline values: CDR1 SEHNR, CDR2 FQNEAQ (reference sequence). The V end lost 5 bases, the J end lost 3 bases, and 14 bases lay between the germline ends. The CDR3 has 14 amino acids.

The sample consisted of memory CD4+ T cells sorted from blood. The subset was: CD45RA-negative fraction. This clonotype originated in a woman aged 25-40 years in good health. The rearrangement joins TRBV7-9 to TRBJ2-7; tentative D call: TRBD2 (6 bases). CDR3 nucleotide sequence: TGTGCCAGCAGCGGAGGGGCGGGGAACTACGAGCAGTACTTC. As protein: CASSGGAGNYEQYF.